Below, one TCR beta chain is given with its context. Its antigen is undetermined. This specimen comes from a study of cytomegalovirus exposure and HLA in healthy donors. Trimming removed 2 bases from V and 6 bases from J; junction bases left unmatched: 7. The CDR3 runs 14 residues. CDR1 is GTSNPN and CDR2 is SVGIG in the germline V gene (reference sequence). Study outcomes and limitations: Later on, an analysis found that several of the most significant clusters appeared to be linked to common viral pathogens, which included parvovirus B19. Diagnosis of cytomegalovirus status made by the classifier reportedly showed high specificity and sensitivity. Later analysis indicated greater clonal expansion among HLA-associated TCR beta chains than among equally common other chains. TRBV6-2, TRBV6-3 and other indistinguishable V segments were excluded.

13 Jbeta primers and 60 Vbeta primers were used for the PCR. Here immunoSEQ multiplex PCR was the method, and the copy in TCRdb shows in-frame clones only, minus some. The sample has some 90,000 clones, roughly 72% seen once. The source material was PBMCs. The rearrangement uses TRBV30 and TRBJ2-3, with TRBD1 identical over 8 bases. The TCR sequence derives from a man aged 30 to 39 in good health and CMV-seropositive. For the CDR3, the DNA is TGTGCCTGGAGTACGGGACAGGCGCGGGATACGCAGTATTTT. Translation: CAWSTGQARDTQYF.